This T cell receptor (beta chain) was sequenced during a study of T-cell memory formation after mild COVID-19 (dated by TCRdb to about 2021). About the investigation overall: TCR sequence clusters from the two donors were found to be largely donor specific. Longitudinal TCRalpha and TCRbeta repertoire sequencing tracked T-cell clones expanding and contracting after mild COVID-19 in a couple of donors. Two young, previously healthy adult volunteers made up the cohort, one male and one female. Results and caveats for the whole study, not just this receptor: The study covered only a couple of mild cases, and larger cohorts including severe cases with pre-infection samples were considered necessary. The second-wave clones that peaked on day 37 were not confirmed to be SARS-CoV-2 specific. Balanced CD4/CD8 phenotypes were observed for clones contracting from day 15 to 85, whereas a bias towards CD4+ was observed for a second wave of clones expanding from day 15 to 37. Contracting CD4+ clones appeared mostly in the CM and EM memory subsets, whereas CD8+ clones were enriched in EMRA. Some responding clones were detected in pre-infection memory, which suggested that pre-existing cross-reactive memory T cells had joined the SARS-CoV-2 response.

Reads for this sample came from an Illumina NovaSeq 6000. cDNA libraries for TCRalpha and TCRbeta were prepared by 5'RACE using constant-segment primers, with sample barcodes and unique molecular identifiers added. Trizol reagent was used to extract RNA from every sample. Libraries were amplified in two PCR steps, with a second sample barcode and Illumina TruSeq adapters added in the second step. Libraries were sequenced on an Illumina NovaSeq with 2 x 150 bp paired-end reads. Processing in the source paper ran as follows. Reads were demultiplexed and collapsed into UMI-guided consensus sequences with migec v1.2.7. With mixcr v2.1.11, UMI consensuses were aligned to TRA and TRB V and J templates and assembled into clonotypes. A clonotype was counted as expanded or contracted only when both edgeR and NoisET called the clonotype significant, with the noise models trained on biological replicates. For edgeR calls, the cutoffs were a false discovery rate-adjusted p below 0.01 and a log2 fold-change threshold of 1. As an exploratory analysis of dynamics, PCA with hierarchical clustering was applied to max-normalized trajectories of the 1000 most abundant clonotypes. Separately sequenced CD4+ and CD8+ repertoires were used to assign a CD4 or CD8 phenotype to each responding clone. TCRdb reran the public reads through fastp at Q25 and MiXCR, keeping productive beta chains. Rows with a matching CDR3 protein are joined into one entry that keeps the most common DNA and genes. These V and J calls rely on TCRdb rather than the paper's analysis. Present in this sample are approximately 190,000 distinct CDR3 sequences, 15% to 20% of which were seen just once. The top ten clonotypes cover roughly 2.4% of the sample.

The CDR1 and CDR2 encoded by the germline V gene are SQVTM and ANQGSEA. From cysteine to phenylalanine, the CDR3 is 14 amino acids long. The DNA shown is the 42-base CDR3, in frame from base 1. Trimming accounts for 5 bases at V and 2 bases at J, while the number of junction bases matched to no gene is 7. Ficoll-Paque density gradient centrifugation was used to isolate PBMCs. This clonotype appeared a few times. Its antigen is unknown. No base quality values were provided; no much bigger clone lies one nucleotide off. The sequenced sample was PBMCs or a T cell subset sorted from them (not recorded which). Recombination linked TRBV29-1 to TRBJ2-3, and 7 junction bases match TRBD1. The origin of this receptor is an adult woman who had mild COVID-19 (a few samples of this study predate the infection). The sample titles of this study are shuffled in the database, so cell type and time point are left out; the donor was told from shared clones. The DNA sequence follows: TGCAGCGTTTCGGGACAGCCGTTCACAGATACGCAGTATTTT. It specifies CSVSGQPFTDTQYF.